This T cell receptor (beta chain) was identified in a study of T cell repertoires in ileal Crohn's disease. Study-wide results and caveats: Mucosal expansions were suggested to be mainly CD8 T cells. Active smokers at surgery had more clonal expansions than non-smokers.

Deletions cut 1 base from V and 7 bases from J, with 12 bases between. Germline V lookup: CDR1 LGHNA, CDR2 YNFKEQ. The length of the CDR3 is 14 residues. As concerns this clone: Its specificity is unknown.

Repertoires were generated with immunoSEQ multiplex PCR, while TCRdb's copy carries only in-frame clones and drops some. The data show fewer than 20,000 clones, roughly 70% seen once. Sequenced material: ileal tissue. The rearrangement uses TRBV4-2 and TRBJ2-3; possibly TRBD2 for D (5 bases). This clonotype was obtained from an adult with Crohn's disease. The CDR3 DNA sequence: TGTGCCAGCAGCCAAGGGATTAAGACTAATACGCAGTATTTT. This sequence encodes CASSQGIKTNTQYF.